This TCR beta chain stems from a study of CD8 T cells in ankylosing spondylitis. This clonotype was recorded a few times. Its target is unknown. CDR3 length equals 14 residues. Germline lookup yields CDR1 DFQATT and CDR2 SNEGSKA (reference sequence). Germline trimming cut 4 bases from V and 5 bases from J; bases unmatched to any gene: 8. Findings of the study overall: Characteristic, it appeared, of ankylosing spondylitis blood was a TCR beta motif of roughly eight highly homologous variants.

TCRdb re-derived calls from the 5' RACE reads in MiXCR, one entry per CDR3 protein. This sample carries 750,000 to 850,000 distinct CDR3 sequences, approximately 10% of them seen once, and the ten largest clones take 0.45% to 0.6%. This chain uses TRBV20-1 with TRBJ2-5, with TRBD1 identical over 9 bases. Input material: blood, either unsorted or a sorted T cell fraction (not recorded which). The TCR sequence derives from a male donor with ankylosing spondylitis. Written as DNA, the CDR3 is TGCAGTGCTATGGACAGGGGTTTGGGGGAGACCCAGTACTTC. It yields the protein CSAMDRGLGETQYF.